This is a list of T cell receptor beta chains from one sample in a study of blood T cell repertoires in COVID-19. Using immunoSEQ multiplex PCR, the repertoire was profiled, and TCRdb retains in-frame clones only, with some absent. The top ten clones hold 0.9% to 1.2% of a sample with some 390,000 clones, roughly nine tenths of them seen once. The source material was PBMCs or T cells enriched from blood (not recorded which). The receptors stem from a man aged 25-45 years who had recovered from COVID-19. CDR3s include the opening cysteine and the closing phenylalanine or tryptophan. The D gene is left open where the match is weak. The size entry is marked missing in some rows and otherwise reads once, few, many or a size class.

D	J	size	V	CDR3	DNA
TRBD2	TRBJ2-6	NA	TRBV5-4	CASSWGLAGGAGANVLTF	TGTGCCAGCAGCTGGGGACTAGCGGGAGGTGCTGGGGCCAACGTCCTGACTTTC
NA	TRBJ1-1	many	TRBV5-1	CASSTAEGVDTEAFF	TGCGCCAGCAGCACCGCAGAGGGGGTAGACACTGAAGCTTTCTTT
TRBD2	TRBJ2-3	once	TRBV5-1	CASSLEIAGGTDTQYF	TGCGCCAGCAGCTTGGAGATAGCGGGTGGCACAGATACGCAGTATTTT
NA	TRBJ2-7	NA	TRBV7-2	CASSPIGLGPGEQYF	TGTGCCAGCAGCCCAATAGGACTCGGCCCTGGGGAGCAGTACTTC
NA	TRBJ1-1	once	TRBV28	CASSLRGITEAFF	TGTGCCAGCAGTTTAAGGGGAATCACTGAAGCTTTCTTT
NA	TRBJ1-6	NA	TRBV7-9	CASSYGSLTAHNSPLHF	TGTGCCAGCAGCTACGGGAGTCTTACTGCCCATAATTCACCCCTCCACTTT
TRBD1	TRBJ1-1	NA	TRBV10-1	CASSESTGSPEAFF	TGCGCCAGCAGTGAGTCGACAGGGTCCCCTGAAGCTTTCTTT
TRBD1	TRBJ1-1	NA	TRBV7-9	CASSATGFGFF	TGTGCCAGCAGCGCGACAGGGTTTGGTTTCTTT
NA	TRBJ2-7	NA	TRBV3-1/TRBV3-2	CASSQLSYEQYF	TGTGCCAGCAGCCAACTCTCCTACGAGCAGTACTTC
NA	TRBJ1-1	NA	TRBV10-3	CAISEVAGMLNTEAFF	TGTGCCATCAGTGAGGTGGCGGGGATGTTGAACACTGAAGCTTTCTTT
TRBD2	TRBJ2-7	NA	TRBV7-9	CASSLAPRGRSSYEQYF	TGTGCCAGCAGCTTAGCCCCCCGCGGGAGAAGCTCCTACGAGCAGTACTTC
TRBD1	TRBJ2-7	NA	TRBV28	CASSLPVGTGGNEQYF	TGTGCCAGCAGCCTCCCAGTGGGGACAGGGGGTAACGAGCAGTACTTC
NA	TRBJ2-2	once	TRBV5-5	CASSLTREARELFF	TGTGCCAGCAGCTTGACCAGGGAGGCGAGGGAGCTGTTTTTT
NA	TRBJ1-4	NA	TRBV18	CASSQGATNEKLFF	TGTGCCAGCTCACAGGGGGCAACTAATGAAAAACTGTTTTTT
NA	TRBJ1-6	NA	TRBV13	CASSPRTASSYNSPLHF	TGTGCCAGCAGCCCCCGGACAGCCAGCTCCTATAATTCACCCCTCCACTTT
NA	TRBJ1-5	NA	TRBV12-3/TRBV12-4	CASQGGNQPQHF	TGTGCCAGCCAAGGGGGCAATCAGCCCCAGCATTTT
NA	TRBJ2-7	once	TRBV27	CASRSDTTYEQYF	TGTGCCAGCAGGTCAGACACCACCTACGAGCAGTACTTC
TRBD1	TRBJ2-1	NA	TRBV27	CASRPDRGSYNEQFF	TGTGCCAGCAGGCCGGACAGGGGTTCCTACAATGAGCAGTTCTTC
TRBD1	TRBJ2-7	NA	TRBV5-1	CASSLLGQDEQYF	TGCGCCAGCAGCTTGTTGGGACAGGATGAGCAGTACTTC
TRBD1	TRBJ2-7	NA	TRBV6-5	CASRRTRQGPYEQYF	TGTGCCAGCCGCCGCACTCGACAGGGTCCCTACGAGCAGTACTTC
TRBD1	TRBJ1-4	NA	TRBV5-1	CASSSRTGGTEKLFF	TGCGCCAGCAGCTCCCGGACAGGGGGAACTGAAAAACTGTTTTTT
NA	TRBJ1-3	NA	TRBV12-3/TRBV12-4	CASRTSGGNTIYF	TGTGCCAGCAGAACCTCCGGTGGAAACACCATATATTTT